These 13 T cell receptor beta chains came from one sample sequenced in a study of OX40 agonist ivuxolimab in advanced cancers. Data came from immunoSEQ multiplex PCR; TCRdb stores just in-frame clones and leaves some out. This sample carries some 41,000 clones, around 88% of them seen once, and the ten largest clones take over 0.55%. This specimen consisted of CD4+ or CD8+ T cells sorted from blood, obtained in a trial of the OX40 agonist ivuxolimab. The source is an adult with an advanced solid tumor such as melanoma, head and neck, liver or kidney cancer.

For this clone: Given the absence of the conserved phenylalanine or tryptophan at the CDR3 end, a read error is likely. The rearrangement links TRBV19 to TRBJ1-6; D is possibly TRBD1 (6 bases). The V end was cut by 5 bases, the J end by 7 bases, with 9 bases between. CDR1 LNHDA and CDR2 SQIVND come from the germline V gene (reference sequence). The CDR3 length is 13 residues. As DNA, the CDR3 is TGTGCCAGTAGTGGGGGCGGCAATTCACCCCTCCACCTT. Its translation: CASSGGGNSPLHL.

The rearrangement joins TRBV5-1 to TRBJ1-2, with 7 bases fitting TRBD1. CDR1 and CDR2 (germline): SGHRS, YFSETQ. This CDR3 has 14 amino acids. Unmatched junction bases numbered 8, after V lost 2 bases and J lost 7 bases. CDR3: CASSLGQVLGGYTF. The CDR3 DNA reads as TGCGCCAGCAGCTTAGGACAGGTGCTCGGTGGCTACACCTTC.

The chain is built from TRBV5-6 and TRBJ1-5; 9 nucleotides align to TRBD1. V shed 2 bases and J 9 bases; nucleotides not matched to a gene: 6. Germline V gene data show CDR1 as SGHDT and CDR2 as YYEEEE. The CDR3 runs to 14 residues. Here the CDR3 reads CASSLGTGSRPQHF. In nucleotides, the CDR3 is TGTGCCAGCAGCTTAGGGACAGGGAGTAGGCCCCAGCATTTT.

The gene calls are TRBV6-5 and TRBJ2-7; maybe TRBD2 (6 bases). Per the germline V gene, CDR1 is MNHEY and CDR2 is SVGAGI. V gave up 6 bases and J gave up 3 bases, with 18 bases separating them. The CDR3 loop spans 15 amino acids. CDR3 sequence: CASRPPGERGYEQYF. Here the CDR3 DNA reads TGTGCCAGCAGGCCTCCGGGAGAAAGGGGCTACGAGCAGTACTTC.

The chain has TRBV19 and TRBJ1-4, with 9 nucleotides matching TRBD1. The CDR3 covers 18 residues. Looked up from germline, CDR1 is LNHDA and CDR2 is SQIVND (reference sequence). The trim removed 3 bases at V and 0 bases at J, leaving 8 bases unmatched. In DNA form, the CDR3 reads TGTGCCAGTAGTATTGCCGGGACAGGGACCACAACTAATGAAAAACTGTTTTTT. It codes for CASSIAGTGTTTNEKLFF.

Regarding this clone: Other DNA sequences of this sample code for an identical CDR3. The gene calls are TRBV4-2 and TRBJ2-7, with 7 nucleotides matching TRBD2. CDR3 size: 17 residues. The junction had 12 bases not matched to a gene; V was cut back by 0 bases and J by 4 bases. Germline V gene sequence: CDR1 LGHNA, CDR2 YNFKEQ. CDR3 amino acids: CASSQDLGLVGGYEQYF. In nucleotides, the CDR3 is TGTGCCAGCAGCCAAGATCTAGGACTAGTGGGGGGATACGAGCAGTACTTC.

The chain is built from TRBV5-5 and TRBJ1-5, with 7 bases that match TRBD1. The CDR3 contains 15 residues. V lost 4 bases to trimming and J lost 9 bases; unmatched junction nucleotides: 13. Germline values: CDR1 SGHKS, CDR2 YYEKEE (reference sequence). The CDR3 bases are TGTGCCAGCAGCCAATACGACAGGGAAGGTGCGCCCCAGCATTTT. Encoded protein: CASSQYDREGAPQHF. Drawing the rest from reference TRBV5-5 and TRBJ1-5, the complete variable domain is DAGVTQSPTHLIKTRGQQVTLRCSPISGHKSVSWYQQVLGQGPQFIFQYYEKEERGRGNFPDRFSARQFPNYSSELNVNALLLGDSALYLCASSQYDREGAPQHFGDGTRLSIL.

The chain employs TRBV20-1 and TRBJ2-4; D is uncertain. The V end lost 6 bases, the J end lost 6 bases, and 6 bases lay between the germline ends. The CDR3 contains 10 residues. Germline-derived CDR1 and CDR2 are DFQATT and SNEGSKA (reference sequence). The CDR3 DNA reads TGCAGTGCGCCCGGAAACATTCAGTACTTC. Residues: CSAPGNIQYF.

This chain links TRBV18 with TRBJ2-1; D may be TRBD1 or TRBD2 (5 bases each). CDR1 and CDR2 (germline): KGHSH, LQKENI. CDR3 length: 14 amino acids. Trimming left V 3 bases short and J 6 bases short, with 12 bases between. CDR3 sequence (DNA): TGTGCCAGCTCACCGGCAGGGACGGGCAATGAGCAGTTCTTC. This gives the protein CASSPAGTGNEQFF.

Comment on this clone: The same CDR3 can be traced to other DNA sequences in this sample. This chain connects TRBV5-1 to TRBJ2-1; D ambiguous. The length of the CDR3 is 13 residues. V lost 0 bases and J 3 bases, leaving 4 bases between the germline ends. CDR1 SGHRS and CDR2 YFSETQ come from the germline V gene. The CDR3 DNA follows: TGCGCCAGCAGCTTGGGGAGCTACAATGAGCAGTTCTTC. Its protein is CASSLGSYNEQFF.

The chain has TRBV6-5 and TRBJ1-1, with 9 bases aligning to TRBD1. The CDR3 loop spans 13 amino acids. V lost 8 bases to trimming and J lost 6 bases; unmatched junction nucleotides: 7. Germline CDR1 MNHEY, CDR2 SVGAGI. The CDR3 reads CASSDRGSAEAFF. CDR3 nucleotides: TGTGCCAGCTCGGACAGGGGCTCCGCTGAAGCTTTCTTT.

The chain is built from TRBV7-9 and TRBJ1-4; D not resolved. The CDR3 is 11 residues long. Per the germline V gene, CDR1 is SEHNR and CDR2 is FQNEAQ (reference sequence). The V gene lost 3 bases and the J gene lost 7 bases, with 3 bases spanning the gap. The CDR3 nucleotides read TGTGCCAGCAGCTTGGTTGAAAAACTGTTTTTT. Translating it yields CASSLVEKLFF.

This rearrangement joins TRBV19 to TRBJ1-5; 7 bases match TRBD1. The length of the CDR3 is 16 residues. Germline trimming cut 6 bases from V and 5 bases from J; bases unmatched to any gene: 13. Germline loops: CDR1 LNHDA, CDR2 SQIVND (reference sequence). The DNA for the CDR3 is TGTGCCAGTAGGACGGGGCAGGGGGGTAAAGATCAGCCCCAGCATTTT. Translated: CASRTGQGGKDQPQHF.